The following is a T cell receptor beta chain sequence with its context. Its target is not known. From germline, CDR1 is MDHEN and CDR2 SYDVKM. V trimming: 11 bases; J trimming: 5 bases; junction bases outside the gene matches: 17. The CDR3 runs to 16 residues. MiXCR, run by TCRdb on the reads, gives a single entry per CDR3 protein. Here the sample spans 200,000 to 300,000 distinct CDR3 sequences, roughly 12% being singletons. The entry originates in a study of T cell repertoires in cytomegalovirus infection. Turning to the study itself: A matching HLA type, together with CMV infection, was signaled by public TCR beta signatures.

The study's findings and limits: Accumulated public TCR beta family frequency recognized individuals carrying CMV together with the relevant HLA. It was HLA-C-restricted CMV-specific TCR beta clonotypes that dominated the response ex vivo.

The origin of this receptor is a human donor in good health (CMV status not recorded). Some clones in this sample may be carry-over from other donors' samples. The specimen was PBMCs. This sequence joins TRBV28 and TRBJ1-2; 10 bases fit TRBD1. DNA for the CDR3: TGTGCCTCTCAGAGGGACAGGGGCGCGATCGGGTATGGCTACACCTTC. Its protein product is CASQRDRGAIGYGYTF.